A selection of T cell receptor beta chains follows, all from one sample in a study of radiation and T cells in renal cell carcinoma. The method was immunoSEQ multiplex PCR; TCRdb's version includes in-frame clones alone and lacks a portion of them. The sample has roughly 80,000 clones, 65% to 90% seen once. The starting material was blood, obtained from a patient whose treatment included radiotherapy and nephrectomy. Receptors were obtained from a woman aged 45 to 65 with renal cell carcinoma. Both conserved end residues are part of each CDR3. The order of the fields is clone size, J gene, V gene, D gene, CDR3 protein, CDR3 DNA. The D gene is left open where the match is weak. Size tells how often a clone was seen (once, few, many) or the class of an expanded clone, and some rows leave it out.

clone_size: -; j_call: TRBJ2-7; v_call: TRBV9; d_call: TRBD1; cdr3_aa: CASSASGTGAYEQYF; cdr3_nt: TGTGCCAGCAGCGCCTCCGGGACAGGGGCCTACGAGCAGTACTTC
clone_size: -; j_call: TRBJ1-2; v_call: TRBV6-1; d_call: -; cdr3_aa: CASSERGYGYTF; cdr3_nt: TGTGCCAGCAGTGAGAGGGGGTACGGCTACACCTTC
clone_size: few; j_call: TRBJ1-1; v_call: TRBV4-3; d_call: -; cdr3_aa: CASSQDTSSTEAFF; cdr3_nt: TGCGCCAGCAGCCAAGATACCAGTAGCACTGAAGCTTTCTTT
clone_size: -; j_call: TRBJ2-7; v_call: TRBV5-6; d_call: -; cdr3_aa: CASSLFREQYF; cdr3_nt: TGTGCCAGCAGCTTGTTCCGGGAGCAGTACTTC
clone_size: -; j_call: TRBJ1-6; v_call: TRBV30; d_call: -; cdr3_aa: CAWRGSYNSPLHF; cdr3_nt: TGTGCCTGGAGAGGAAGTTATAATTCACCCCTCCACTTT
clone_size: once; j_call: TRBJ2-3; v_call: TRBV21-1; d_call: -; cdr3_aa: CASSKAVERGGTSTDTQYF; cdr3_nt: TGTGCCAGCAGCAAAGCTGTGGAGAGGGGGGGAACTAGCACAGATACGCAGTATTTT
clone_size: -; j_call: TRBJ1-2; v_call: TRBV30; d_call: TRBD1; cdr3_aa: CAWSQLQGVGYTF; cdr3_nt: TGTGCCTGGAGCCAATTACAGGGGGTTGGCTACACCTTC
clone_size: once; j_call: TRBJ2-7; v_call: TRBV21-1; d_call: -; cdr3_aa: CASSIRDRGYEQYF; cdr3_nt: TGTGCCAGCAGCATCCGGGACAGGGGCTACGAGCAGTACTTC
clone_size: -; j_call: TRBJ2-6; v_call: TRBV6-6; d_call: TRBD1; cdr3_aa: CASSYSPGGDVLTF; cdr3_nt: TGTGCCAGCAGTTACTCTCCAGGGGGCGACGTCCTGACTTTC
clone_size: -; j_call: TRBJ2-5; v_call: TRBV28; d_call: TRBD2; cdr3_aa: CASRPPGGPETQYF; cdr3_nt: TGTGCCAGCAGGCCACCGGGGGGGCCCGAGACCCAGTACTTC
clone_size: -; j_call: TRBJ1-4; v_call: TRBV5-1; d_call: TRBD1; cdr3_aa: CASSGGQGGGNEKLFF; cdr3_nt: TGCGCCAGCAGCGGAGGACAGGGCGGAGGTAATGAAAAACTGTTTTTT
clone_size: -; j_call: TRBJ2-7; v_call: TRBV10-3; d_call: TRBD2; cdr3_aa: CAISEPGTSGRYEQYF; cdr3_nt: TGTGCCATCAGTGAGCCCGGGACTAGCGGGAGGTACGAGCAGTACTTC
clone_size: -; j_call: TRBJ1-1; v_call: TRBV5-4; d_call: -; cdr3_aa: CASYLSGGRTEAFF; cdr3_nt: TGTGCCAGCTATTTATCGGGGGGGCGGACTGAAGCTTTCTTT
clone_size: -; j_call: TRBJ2-3; v_call: TRBV5-1; d_call: -; cdr3_aa: CASSLDRDTQYF; cdr3_nt: TGCGCCAGCAGCTTGGACAGGGATACGCAGTATTTT
clone_size: many; j_call: TRBJ2-7; v_call: TRBV5-5; d_call: TRBD1; cdr3_aa: CASSSPTGGDYEQYF; cdr3_nt: TGTGCCAGCAGCTCTCCGACAGGGGGTGACTACGAGCAGTACTTC
clone_size: few; j_call: TRBJ1-2; v_call: TRBV9; d_call: -; cdr3_aa: CASSSAFYGYTF; cdr3_nt: TGTGCCAGCAGTAGTGCCTTCTATGGCTACACCTTC
clone_size: -; j_call: TRBJ1-2; v_call: TRBV29-1; d_call: -; cdr3_aa: CSVAARGGLLDYTF; cdr3_nt: TGCAGCGTCGCGGCTCGGGGGGGACTCTTGGACTACACCTTC
clone_size: -; j_call: TRBJ1-1; v_call: TRBV6-5; d_call: -; cdr3_aa: CASSYSGAGRNTEAFF; cdr3_nt: TGTGCCAGCAGTTACTCGGGGGCGGGGAGGAACACTGAAGCTTTCTTT
clone_size: -; j_call: TRBJ2-2; v_call: TRBV6-5; d_call: -; cdr3_aa: CASSALPGELFF; cdr3_nt: TGTGCCAGCAGTGCCCTTCCCGGGGAGCTGTTTTTT
clone_size: few; j_call: TRBJ1-1; v_call: TRBV6-5; d_call: TRBD1; cdr3_aa: CASSYSGVQGAEAFF; cdr3_nt: TGTGCCAGCAGTTACTCGGGAGTCCAGGGGGCTGAAGCTTTCTTT
clone_size: once; j_call: TRBJ2-2; v_call: TRBV6-6; d_call: -; cdr3_aa: CASRLLTGELFF; cdr3_nt: TGTGCCAGCAGACTCTTAACCGGGGAGCTGTTTTTT
clone_size: -; j_call: TRBJ1-1; v_call: TRBV11-2; d_call: -; cdr3_aa: CASSLEVGPTEAFF; cdr3_nt: TGTGCCAGCAGCTTAGAGGTGGGGCCCACTGAAGCTTTCTTT
clone_size: -; j_call: TRBJ2-7; v_call: TRBV6-6; d_call: -; cdr3_aa: CASSYSREQYF; cdr3_nt: TGTGCCAGCAGTTACTCGAGAGAGCAGTACTTC
clone_size: -; j_call: TRBJ1-4; v_call: TRBV7-2; d_call: -; cdr3_aa: CASSVQTGTNEKLFF; cdr3_nt: TGTGCCAGCAGCGTCCAGACAGGAACTAATGAAAAACTGTTTTTT